A selection of T cell receptor beta chains follows, all from one sample in a study of graft-versus-host responses after intestinal transplantation. These receptors have no known antigen. The method was immunoSEQ multiplex PCR; TCRdb's version includes in-frame clones alone and lacks a portion of them. The sample carries about 150,000 clones, about nine tenths recorded once. The starting material was unstimulated CD4+ T cells sorted from spleen or lymph node cells, obtained before intestinal transplant. These receptors all come from a human donor who received an intestinal transplant. Each CDR3 is given with its conserved first and last residue. For some rows the clone size is stated as once, few or many, or as a class when expanded; others skip it.

abundance,v_gene,j_gene,CDR3aa
NA,TRBV7-7,TRBJ2-1,CASSLGASGIYNEQFF
NA,TRBV6-5,TRBJ2-1,CASSASTGTKQFF
NA,TRBV11-2,TRBJ2-1,CASSLETGTGRIYEQFF
NA,TRBV7-2,TRBJ2-1,CASSLNNEQFF
NA,TRBV4-1,TRBJ2-7,CASSQGRGDISYEQYF
NA,TRBV5-1,TRBJ1-1,CASKRQTGSKNTEAFF
NA,TRBV11-1,TRBJ2-3,CASSTTTDTQYF
NA,TRBV4-1,TRBJ1-1,CASSQDRDRRTFEAFF
few,TRBV5-4,TRBJ2-5,CASSSTETQYF
NA,TRBV19,TRBJ2-5,CASSPLQAGVGETQYF
NA,TRBV9,TRBJ2-1,CASSVDSVLAGYYNEQFF
NA,TRBV30,TRBJ2-2,CAWRYRGTNTGELFF
NA,TRBV28,TRBJ1-2,CASSADRAYGYTF
once,TRBV7-9,TRBJ2-1,CASSLASGHNYNEQFF
NA,TRBV15,TRBJ2-3,CATRLAGGDTQYF
NA,TRBV4-2,TRBJ2-1,CASSQEAGRILVEQFF
NA,TRBV5-1,TRBJ1-2,CASSLSSINYGYTF
NA,TRBV7-2,TRBJ1-2,CASSLSRERGYTF
NA,TRBV28,TRBJ1-1,CAHRAGSEAFF
NA,TRBV9,TRBJ2-3,CASSVEGSTDTQYF